The present entry profiles one T cell receptor beta chain with its context. Antigen: not known. This sample stems from a study of T cells after yellow fever vaccination. Study results and caveats: A large majority of primary-vaccination clones showed up again after the booster (around 96% CD4, around 90% CD8).

Germline V gene data show CDR1 as MNHEY and CDR2 as SMNVEV (reference sequence). The CDR3 extends over 14 amino acids. Trimming removed 6 bases from V and 2 bases from J, with 8 bases in between. TCRdb re-called the 5' RACE reads through MiXCR, storing one row per CDR3 protein. The sample lists approximately 250,000 distinct CDR3 sequences, around 4.9% seen once, with roughly 3.4% in the top ten. J is TRBJ2-6 and V is TRBV27, with unresolved D. Sequences were derived from CD4+ T cells sorted from PBMCs, sampled on the day of the yellow fever booster vaccination. The source of this sequence is a man aged 18 to 30 who received the YFV17D yellow fever vaccine. The CDR3 protein is CASRAGAGANVLTF. The CDR3, as DNA: TGTGCCAGCAGGGCTGGGGCTGGGGCCAACGTCCTGACTTTC. Together with reference TRBV27 and TRBJ2-6, the CDR3 gives the full variable domain: EAQVTQNPRYLITVTGKKLTVTCSQNMNHEYMSWYRQDPGLGLRQIYYSMNVEVTDKGDVPEGYKVSRKEKRNFPLILESPSPNQTSLYFCASRAGAGANVLTFGAGSRLTVL.